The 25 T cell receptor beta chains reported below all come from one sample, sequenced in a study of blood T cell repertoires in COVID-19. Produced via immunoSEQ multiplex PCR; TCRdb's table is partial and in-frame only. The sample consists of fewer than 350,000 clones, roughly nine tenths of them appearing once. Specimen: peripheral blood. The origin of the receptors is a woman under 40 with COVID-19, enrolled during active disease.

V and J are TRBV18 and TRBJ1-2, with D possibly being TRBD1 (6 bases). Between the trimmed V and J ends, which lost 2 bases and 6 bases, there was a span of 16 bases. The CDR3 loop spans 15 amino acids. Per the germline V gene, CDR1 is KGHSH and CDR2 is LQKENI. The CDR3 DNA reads TGTGCCAGCTCACCAGGCGGGGGGCAGGTTGATGGCTACACCTTC. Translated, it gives CASSPGGGQVDGYTF. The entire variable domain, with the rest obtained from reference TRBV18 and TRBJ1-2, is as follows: NAGVMQNPRHLVRRRGQEARLRCSPMKGHSHVYWYRQLPEEGLKFMVYLQKENIIDESGMPKERFSAEFPKEGPSILRIQQVVRGDSAAYFCASSPGGGQVDGYTFGSGTRLTVV.

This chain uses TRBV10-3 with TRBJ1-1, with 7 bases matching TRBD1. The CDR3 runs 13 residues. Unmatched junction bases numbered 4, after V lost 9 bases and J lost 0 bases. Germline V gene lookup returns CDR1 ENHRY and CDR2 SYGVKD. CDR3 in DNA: TGTGCCATTGGACAGGCGCTGAACACTGAAGCTTTCTTT. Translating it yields CAIGQALNTEAFF.

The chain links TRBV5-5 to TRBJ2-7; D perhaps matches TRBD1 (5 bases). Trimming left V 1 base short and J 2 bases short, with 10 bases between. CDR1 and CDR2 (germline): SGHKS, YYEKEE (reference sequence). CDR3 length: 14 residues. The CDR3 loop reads CASSLLDNAYEQYF. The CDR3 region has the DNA TGTGCCAGCAGCTTGCTGGACAATGCCTACGAGCAGTACTTC. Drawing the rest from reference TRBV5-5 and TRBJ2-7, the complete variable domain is DAGVTQSPTHLIKTRGQQVTLRCSPISGHKSVSWYQQVLGQGPQFIFQYYEKEERGRGNFPDRFSARQFPNYSSELNVNALLLGDSALYLCASSLLDNAYEQYFGPGTRLTVT.

CDR3 sequence (DNA): TGTGCCAGCAGCTCAACAACTAGCTCCGATGAGCAGTTCTTC. Its protein is CASSSTTSSDEQFF. The chain recombines TRBV7-9 with TRBJ2-1; D may be TRBD2 (6 bases). With 4 bases removed from V and 8 bases from J, the gap between germline ends came to 15 bases. The CDR3 sequence is 14 residues long. Germline CDR1 and CDR2: SEHNR and FQNEAQ (reference sequence).

The CDR3 DNA follows: TGTGCCAGCAGCCCAGGACAGGGGGTTGGCTATGGCTACACCTTC. Translated: CASSPGQGVGYGYTF. The chain couples TRBV5-5 to TRBJ1-2, with 10 bases lining up with TRBD1. CDR3 length: 15 amino acids. J lost 4 bases, V lost 4 bases, and 7 bases had no gene match. Germline V lookup: CDR1 SGHKS, CDR2 YYEKEE (reference sequence). The entire variable domain, with the rest obtained from reference TRBV5-5 and TRBJ1-2, is as follows: DAGVTQSPTHLIKTRGQQVTLRCSPISGHKSVSWYQQVLGQGPQFIFQYYEKEERGRGNFPDRFSARQFPNYSSELNVNALLLGDSALYLCASSPGQGVGYGYTFGSGTRLTVV.

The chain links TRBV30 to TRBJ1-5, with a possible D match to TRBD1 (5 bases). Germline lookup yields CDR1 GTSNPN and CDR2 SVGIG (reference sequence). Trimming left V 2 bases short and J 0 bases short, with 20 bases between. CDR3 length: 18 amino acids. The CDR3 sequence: CAWSSSPIRDASNQPQHF. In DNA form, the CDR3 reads TGTGCCTGGAGTTCTTCACCCATCAGGGATGCTAGCAATCAGCCCCAGCATTTT. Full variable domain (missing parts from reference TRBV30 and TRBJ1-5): SQTIHQWPATLVQPVGSPLSLECTVEGTSNPNLYWYRQAAGRGLQLLFYSVGIGQISSEVPQNLSASRPQDRQFILSSKKLLLSDSGFYLCAWSSSPIRDASNQPQHFGDGTRLSIL.

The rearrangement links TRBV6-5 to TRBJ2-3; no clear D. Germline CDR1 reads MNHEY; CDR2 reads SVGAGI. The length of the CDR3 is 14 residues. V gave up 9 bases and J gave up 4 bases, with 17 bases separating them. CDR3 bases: TGTGCCAGTTTTGATTACGCACAATCAGATACGCAGTATTTT. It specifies CASFDYAQSDTQYF.

The CDR3 is CASSVGLAGPETQYF. DNA for the CDR3: TGTGCCAGCAGCGTCGGACTAGCGGGGCCTGAGACCCAGTACTTC. The chain has TRBV9 and TRBJ2-5; TRBD2 matches 12 bases. J gave up 5 bases and V 2 bases, and 4 bases lay outside the gene matches. This CDR3 has 15 amino acids. Germline V lookup: CDR1 SGDLS, CDR2 YYNGEE. The variable domain in full, with the rest retrieved from reference TRBV9 and TRBJ2-5, is DSGVTQTPKHLITATGQRVTLRCSPRSGDLSVYWYQQSLDQGLQFLIQYYNGEERAKGNILERFSAQQFPDLHSELNLSSLELGDSALYFCASSVGLAGPETQYFGPGTRLLVL.

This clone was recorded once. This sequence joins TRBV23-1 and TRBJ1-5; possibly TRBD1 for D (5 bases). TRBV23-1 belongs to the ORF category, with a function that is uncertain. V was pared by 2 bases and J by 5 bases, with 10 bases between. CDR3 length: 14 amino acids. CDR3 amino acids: CASSQQGGHQPQHF. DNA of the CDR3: TGCGCCAGCAGTCAACAGGGAGGGCATCAGCCCCAGCATTTT.

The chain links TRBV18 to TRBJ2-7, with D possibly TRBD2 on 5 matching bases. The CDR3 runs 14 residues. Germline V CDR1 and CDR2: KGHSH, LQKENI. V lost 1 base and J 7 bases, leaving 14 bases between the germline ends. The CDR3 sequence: CASSPQAPSGEQYF. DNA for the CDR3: TGTGCCAGCTCACCACAAGCTCCCTCGGGGGAGCAGTACTTC.

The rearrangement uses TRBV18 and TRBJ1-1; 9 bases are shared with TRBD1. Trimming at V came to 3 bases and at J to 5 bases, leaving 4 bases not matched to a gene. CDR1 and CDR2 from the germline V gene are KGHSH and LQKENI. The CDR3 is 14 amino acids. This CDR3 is CASSPLDRGTEAFF. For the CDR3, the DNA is TGTGCCAGCTCACCCTTAGACAGGGGGACTGAAGCTTTCTTT.

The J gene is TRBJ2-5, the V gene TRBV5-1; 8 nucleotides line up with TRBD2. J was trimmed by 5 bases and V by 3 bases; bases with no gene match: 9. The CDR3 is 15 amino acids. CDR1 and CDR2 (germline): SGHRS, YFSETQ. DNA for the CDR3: TGCGCCAGCAGCTCTACTAGCGGTATGGGGGAGACCCAGTACTTC. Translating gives CASSSTSGMGETQYF.

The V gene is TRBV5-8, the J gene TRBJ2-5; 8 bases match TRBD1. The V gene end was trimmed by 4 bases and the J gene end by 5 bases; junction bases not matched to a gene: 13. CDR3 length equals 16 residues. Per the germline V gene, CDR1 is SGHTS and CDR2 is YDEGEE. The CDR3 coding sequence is TGTGCCAGCAGCATGGGGACAGGAAGGATAAGGGAGACCCAGTACTTC. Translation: CASSMGTGRIRETQYF.

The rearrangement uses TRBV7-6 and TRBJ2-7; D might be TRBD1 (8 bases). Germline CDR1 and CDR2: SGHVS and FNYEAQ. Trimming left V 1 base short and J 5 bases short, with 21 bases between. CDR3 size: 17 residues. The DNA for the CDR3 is TGTGCCAGCAGCTTAGTGGGGGGGGCAGGGGGCATGGACGAGCAGTACTTC. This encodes CASSLVGGAGGMDEQYF.

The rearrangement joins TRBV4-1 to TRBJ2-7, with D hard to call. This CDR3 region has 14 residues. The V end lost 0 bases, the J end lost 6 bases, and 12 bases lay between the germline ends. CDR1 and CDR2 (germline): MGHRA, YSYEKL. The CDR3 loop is CASSQERFRSEQYF. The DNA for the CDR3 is TGCGCCAGCAGCCAAGAACGGTTTAGGAGCGAGCAGTACTTC.

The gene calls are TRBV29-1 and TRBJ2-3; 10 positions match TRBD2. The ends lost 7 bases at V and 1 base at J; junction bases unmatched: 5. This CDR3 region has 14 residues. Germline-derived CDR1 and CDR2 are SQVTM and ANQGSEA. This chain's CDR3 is CSAEGTSGTDTQYF. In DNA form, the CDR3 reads TGCAGCGCCGAGGGGACTAGCGGCACAGATACGCAGTATTTT.

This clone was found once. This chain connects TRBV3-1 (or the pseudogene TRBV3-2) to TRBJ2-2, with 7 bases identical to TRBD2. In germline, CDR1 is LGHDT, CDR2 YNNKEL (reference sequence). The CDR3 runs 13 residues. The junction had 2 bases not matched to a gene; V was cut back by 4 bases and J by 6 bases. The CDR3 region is CASSLAGPGELFF. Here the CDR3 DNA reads TGTGCCAGCAGCCTAGCGGGCCCCGGGGAGCTGTTTTTT.

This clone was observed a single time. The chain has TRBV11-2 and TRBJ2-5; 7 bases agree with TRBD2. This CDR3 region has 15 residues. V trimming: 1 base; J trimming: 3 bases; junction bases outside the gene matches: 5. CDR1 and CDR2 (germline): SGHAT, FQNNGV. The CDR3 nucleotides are TGTGCCAGCAGCTTAGTTCCTAGCGGAGAAGAGACCCAGTACTTC. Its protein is CASSLVPSGEETQYF.

CDR3 loop: CASSQDQEVPNTEAFF. CDR3 bases: TGCGCCAGCAGCCAAGATCAGGAGGTGCCTAACACTGAAGCTTTCTTT. The chain recombines TRBV4-1 with TRBJ1-1; D uncertain. The V gene lost 0 bases and the J gene lost 2 bases, with 13 bases spanning the gap. Germline V lookup: CDR1 MGHRA, CDR2 YSYEKL. The CDR3 runs 16 residues.

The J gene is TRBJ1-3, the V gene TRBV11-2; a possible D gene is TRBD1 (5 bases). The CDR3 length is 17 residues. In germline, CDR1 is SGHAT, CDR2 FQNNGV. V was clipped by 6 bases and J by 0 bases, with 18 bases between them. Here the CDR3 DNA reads TGTGCCAGCAGAACAGAGCGACAGACGGGCTCTGGAAACACCATATATTTT. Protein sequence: CASRTERQTGSGNTIYF.

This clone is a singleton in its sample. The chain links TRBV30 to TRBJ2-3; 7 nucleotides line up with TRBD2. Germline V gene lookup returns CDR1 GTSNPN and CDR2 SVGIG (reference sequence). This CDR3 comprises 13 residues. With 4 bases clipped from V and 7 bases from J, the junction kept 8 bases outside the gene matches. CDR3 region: CAWKKASGNTQYF. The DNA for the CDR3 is TGTGCCTGGAAAAAGGCTAGCGGTAATACGCAGTATTTT.

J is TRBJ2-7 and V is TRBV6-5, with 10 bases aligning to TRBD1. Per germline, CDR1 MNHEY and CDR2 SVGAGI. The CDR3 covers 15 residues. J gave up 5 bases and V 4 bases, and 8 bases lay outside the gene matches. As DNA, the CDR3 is TGTGCCAGCAGTTTTCCGGGACAGGGGACGCACGAGCAGTACTTC. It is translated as CASSFPGQGTHEQYF.

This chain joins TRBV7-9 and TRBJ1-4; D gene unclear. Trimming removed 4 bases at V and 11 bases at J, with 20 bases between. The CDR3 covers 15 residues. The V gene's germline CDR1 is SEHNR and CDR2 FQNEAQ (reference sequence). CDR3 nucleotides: TGTGCCAGCAGCTCGGGTCGGTCGGTCGGTGGGAAACTGTTTTTT. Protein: CASSSGRSVGGKLFF.

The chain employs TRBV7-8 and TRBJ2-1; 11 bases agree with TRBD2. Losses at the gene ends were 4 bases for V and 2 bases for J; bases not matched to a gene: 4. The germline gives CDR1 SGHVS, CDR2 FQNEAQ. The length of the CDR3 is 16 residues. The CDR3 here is CASSSIAGGPYNEQFF. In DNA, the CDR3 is TGTGCCAGCAGCTCAATAGCGGGGGGGCCCTACAATGAGCAGTTCTTC.

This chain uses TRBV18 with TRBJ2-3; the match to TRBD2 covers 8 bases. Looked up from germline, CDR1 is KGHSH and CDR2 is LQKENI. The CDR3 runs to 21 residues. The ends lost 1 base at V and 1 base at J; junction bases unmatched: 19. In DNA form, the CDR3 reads TGTGCCAGCTCACCACTGGAGGCGGCGGGGGGCCCCTCGATTGGCACAGATACGCAGTATTTT. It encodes CASSPLEAAGGPSIGTDTQYF.